Shown below are 11 T cell receptor beta chains from a single sample sequenced in a study of beta chain features in type 1 diabetes. The study reverse transcribed the entire isolated RNA, so it sequenced expressed TCRB transcripts. Data came from immunoSEQ multiplex PCR; TCRdb stores just in-frame clones and leaves some out. Of a few hundred thousand clones listed, 10% to 15% were seen once; the top ten hold more than 0.015%. Sequenced sample: naive CD4+ T cells from blood. These receptor sequences come from a man between 18 and 35 years old in good health.

The chain couples TRBV5-1 to TRBJ1-3, with a tentative D call TRBD1 (6 bases). There are 12 residues in the CDR3. Trimming removed 5 bases from V and 4 bases from J, with 7 bases in between. The germline CDR1 and CDR2 sequences are SGHRS and YFSETQ. The CDR3 sequence: CASSQGGNTIYF. The DNA for the CDR3 is TGCGCCAGCAGTCAGGGGGGAAACACCATATATTTT.

This clone was counted only a few times. The chain carries TRBV7-2 and TRBJ2-5; 7 bases align to TRBD1. Trimming cost V 5 bases and J 2 bases; bases outside gene matches: 5. CDR1 SGHTA and CDR2 FQGNSA come from the germline V gene. The CDR3 loop spans 14 amino acids. The CDR3 reads CASSLQTGQETQYF. CDR3 in DNA: TGTGCCAGCAGCCTCCAGACAGGGCAAGAGACCCAGTACTTC. Drawing the rest from reference TRBV7-2 and TRBJ2-5, the complete variable domain is GAGVSQSPSNKVTEKGKDVELRCDPISGHTALYWYRQSLGQGLEFLIYFQGNSAPDKSGLPSDRFSAERTGGSVSTLTIQRTQQEDSAVYLCASSLQTGQETQYFGPGTRLLVL.

The chain is built from TRBV7-3 and TRBJ2-5; D is possibly TRBD2 (6 bases). The CDR3 consists of 15 residues. V gave up 1 base and J gave up 5 bases, with 14 bases separating them. Germline V gene lookup returns CDR1 SGHTA and CDR2 FQGTGA. The CDR3, as DNA: TGTGCCAGCAGCTTAAATGAAGGGGCGGGGGAGACCCAGTACTTC. As protein: CASSLNEGAGETQYF.

In this sample, this clone turned up a few times. The chain employs TRBV30 and TRBJ2-7; 9 nucleotides line up with TRBD1. There are 17 residues in the CDR3. Germline CDR1 and CDR2: GTSNPN and SVGIG (reference sequence). V lost 5 bases to trimming and J lost 4 bases; unmatched junction nucleotides: 18. The CDR3 reads CAWHTLTGTGQLYEQYF. Written as DNA, the CDR3 is TGTGCCTGGCACACACTGACCGGGACAGGGCAACTTTACGAGCAGTACTTC.

The chain employs TRBV30 and TRBJ2-5, with a possible D match to TRBD2 (5 bases). With 2 bases removed from V and 5 bases from J, the gap between germline ends came to 15 bases. The CDR3 runs to 14 residues. CDR1 and CDR2 from the germline V gene are GTSNPN and SVGIG (reference sequence). The CDR3 DNA sequence: TGTGCCTGGAGTCTCCTAGCAGTCAGGGAGACCCAGTACTTC. It codes for CAWSLLAVRETQYF. The full variable domain, in which reference TRBV30 and TRBJ2-5 provide the parts outside the CDR3, is SQTIHQWPATLVQPVGSPLSLECTVEGTSNPNLYWYRQAAGRGLQLLFYSVGIGQISSEVPQNLSASRPQDRQFILSSKKLLLSDSGFYLCAWSLLAVRETQYFGPGTRLLVL.

Only a few counts were recorded for this clone. The CDR3 here is CASSSSGRHEQYF. CDR3 DNA sequence: TGTGCCAGCAGCTCCAGCGGTAGGCACGAGCAGTACTTC. The V call is TRBV12-1, the J call TRBJ2-7; the table's D gene call, TRBD2, was not cross checked with the DNA. TRBV12-1 is noted as a pseudogene. This CDR3 is built from 13 residues.

The chain joins TRBV5-1 to TRBJ1-4; D is perhaps TRBD1 (5 bases). Trimming pared 0 bases from V and 6 bases from J, leaving 9 bases between. The V gene's germline CDR1 is SGHRS and CDR2 YFSETQ. This CDR3 spans 14 amino acids. CDR3 protein: CASSLATGDEKLFF. The CDR3, as DNA: TGCGCCAGCAGCTTGGCCACAGGAGATGAAAAACTGTTTTTT.

This clone occurred a few times. The chain recombines TRBV30 with TRBJ1-1, with 12 bases identical to TRBD1. Unmatched junction bases numbered 9, after V lost 1 base and J lost 9 bases. This CDR3 contains 15 residues. Germline CDR1 GTSNPN, CDR2 SVGIG (reference sequence). In DNA form, the CDR3 reads TGTGCCTGGAGTGGGGACAGGGGGCTAATTCGGCAAGCTTTCTTT. Protein: CAWSGDRGLIRQAFF.

V usage is TRBV7-8 and J usage is TRBJ2-2; 13 nucleotides agree with TRBD2. The germline CDR1 and CDR2 sequences are SGHVS and FQNEAQ. J lost 5 bases, V lost 0 bases, and 3 bases had no gene match. The CDR3 is 17 amino acids. CDR3 in DNA: TGTGCCAGCAGCTTAGCGCGGACTAGCGGGAGAACCGGGGAGCTGTTTTTT. This gives the protein CASSLARTSGRTGELFF. Together with reference TRBV7-8 and TRBJ2-2, the CDR3 gives the full variable domain: GAGVSQSPRYKVAKRGQDVALRCDPISGHVSLFWYQQALGQGPEFLTYFQNEAQLDKSGLPSDRFFAERPEGSVSTLKIQRTQQEDSAVYLCASSLARTSGRTGELFFGEGSRLTVL.

The chain joins TRBV28 to TRBJ2-7, with 11 bases matching TRBD2. Trimming removed 6 bases from V and 3 bases from J; junction bases left unmatched: 7. CDR1 MDHEN and CDR2 SYDVKM come from the germline V gene. CDR3 length equals 15 residues. CDR3 coding DNA: TGTGCCAGCAGGGGTACTAGCGGGGGTTACTACGAGCAGTACTTC. As protein: CASRGTSGGYYEQYF.

This clone was counted between two and nine times. V is TRBV2 and J is TRBJ1-5; D gene uncertain. The V gene's germline CDR1 is SNHLY and CDR2 FYNNEI. Trimming removed 6 bases at V and 4 bases at J, with 19 bases between. The CDR3 totals 16 residues. The CDR3 nucleotides are TGTGCCAGCAGGGAGAGTGACGGGTGGTCAAATCAGCCCCAGCATTTT. It codes for CASRESDGWSNQPQHF.